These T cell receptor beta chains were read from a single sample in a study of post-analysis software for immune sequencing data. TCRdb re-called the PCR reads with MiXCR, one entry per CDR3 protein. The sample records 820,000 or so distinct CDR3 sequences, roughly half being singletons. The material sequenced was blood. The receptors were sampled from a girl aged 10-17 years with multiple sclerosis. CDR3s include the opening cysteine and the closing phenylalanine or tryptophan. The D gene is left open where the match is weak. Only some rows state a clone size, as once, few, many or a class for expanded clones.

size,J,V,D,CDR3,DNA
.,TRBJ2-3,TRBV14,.,CASSQVEVNTQYF,TGTGCCAGCAGCCAAGTTGAGGTGAATACGCAGTATTTT
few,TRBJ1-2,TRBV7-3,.,CASSLTRVGYTF,TGTGCCAGCAGCTTAACAAGGGTCGGCTACACCTTC
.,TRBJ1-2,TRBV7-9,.,CASSSYSTYGYTF,TGTGCCAGCAGCTCTTACTCGACGTATGGCTACACCTTC
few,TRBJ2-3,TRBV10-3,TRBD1,CAIKLDRGRDTQYF,TGTGCCATCAAACTTGACAGGGGCCGGGATACGCAGTATTTT
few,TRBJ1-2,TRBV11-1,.,CASSLGGGHDYGYTF,TGTGCCAGCAGCTTAGGAGGAGGACACGACTATGGCTACACCTTC
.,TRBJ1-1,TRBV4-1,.,CASSQDLDEAFF,TGCGCCAGCAGCCAAGATCTAGATGAAGCTTTCTTT
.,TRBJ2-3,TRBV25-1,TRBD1,CASSEGQGRLLAYF,TGTGCCAGCAGTGAGGGACAGGGGAGATTGTTAGCGTATTTT
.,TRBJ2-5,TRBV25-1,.,CASSQTGGYQTQYF,TGTGCCAGCAGTCAAACTGGAGGGTACCAGACCCAGTACTTC
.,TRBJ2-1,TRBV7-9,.,CASSLGNLGRTEHRHEQFF,TGTGCCAGCAGCTTAGGTAACCTCGGAAGGACCGAACATAGGCATGAGCAGTTCTTC
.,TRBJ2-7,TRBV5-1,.,CASRASFYEQYF,TGCGCCAGCAGGGCATCGTTCTACGAGCAGTACTTC
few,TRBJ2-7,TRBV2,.,CASSEDNGSYKQYF,TGTGCCAGCAGTGAGGACAACGGTTCCTACAAGCAGTACTTC
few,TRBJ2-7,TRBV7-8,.,CASSLQEAFAYEQYF,TGTGCCAGCAGCTTACAGGAGGCCTTCGCCTACGAGCAGTACTTC
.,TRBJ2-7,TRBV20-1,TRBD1,CSAREGTGWTYEQYF,TGCAGTGCTAGAGAGGGGACAGGGTGGACCTACGAGCAGTACTTC
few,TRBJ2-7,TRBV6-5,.,CASSFSGKSSYEQYF,TGTGCCAGCAGTTTCTCAGGGAAAAGCTCCTACGAGCAGTACTTC
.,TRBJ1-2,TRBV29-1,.,CSATRTVNYGYTF,TGCAGCGCCACAAGGACGGTTAACTATGGCTACACCTTC
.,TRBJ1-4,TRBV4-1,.,CASSQDRTAGEKLFF,TGCGCCAGCAGCCAAGATCGTACAGCTGGTGAAAAACTGTTTTTT
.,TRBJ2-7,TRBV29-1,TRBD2,CSGSGTSGYNEQYF,TGCAGCGGATCCGGGACTAGCGGTTACAATGAGCAGTACTTC
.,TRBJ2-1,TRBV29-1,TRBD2,CSVEVAGGPREQFF,TGCAGCGTTGAAGTAGCGGGAGGGCCACGGGAGCAGTTCTTC
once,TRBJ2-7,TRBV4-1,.,CASSPRLISYEQYF,TGCGCCAGCAGCCCCCGACTGATCTCCTACGAGCAGTACTTC
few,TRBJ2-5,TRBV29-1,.,CSGIRGQETQYF,TGCAGCGGCATCAGGGGACAAGAGACCCAGTACTTC
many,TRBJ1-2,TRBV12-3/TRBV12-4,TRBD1,CASSLYILRTGLNYGYTF,TGTGCCAGCAGTTTATATATTCTGAGGACAGGGCTTAACTATGGCTACACCTTC
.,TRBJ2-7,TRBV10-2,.,CATKQSGYEQYF,TGCGCCACTAAGCAGTCCGGCTACGAGCAGTACTTC
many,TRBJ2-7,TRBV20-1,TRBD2,CSGIGTSGKYEQYF,TGCAGTGGGATTGGGACTAGCGGAAAATACGAGCAGTACTTC
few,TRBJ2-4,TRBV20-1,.,CSAIRRGPGAENIQYF,TGCAGTGCTATTCGGCGGGGGCCGGGGGCAGAAAACATTCAGTACTTC
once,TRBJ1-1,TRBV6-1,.,CATRTQGSTEAFF,TGTGCCACCAGGACGCAGGGGAGCACTGAAGCTTTCTTT
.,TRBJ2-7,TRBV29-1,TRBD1,CSVRRGQATYEQYF,TGCAGCGTTCGCCGAGGACAGGCTACCTACGAGCAGTACTTC
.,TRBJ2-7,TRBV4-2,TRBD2,CASSQAPGTSDPYEQYF,TGTGCCAGCAGCCAAGCGCCCGGGACTAGCGATCCCTACGAGCAGTACTTC
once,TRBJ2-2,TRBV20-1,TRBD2,CSARLAGVGTGEPFF,TGCAGTGCTAGACTAGCGGGAGTAGGTACCGGGGAGCCGTTTTTT
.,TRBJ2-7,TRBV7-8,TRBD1,CASSLPATGVAAYEQYF,TGTGCCAGCAGCTTACCCGCTACAGGGGTGGCGGCCTACGAGCAGTACTTC
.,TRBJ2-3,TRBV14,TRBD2,CASSLTRLADTQYF,TGTGCCAGCAGCCTGACCCGACTAGCGGATACGCAGTATTTT
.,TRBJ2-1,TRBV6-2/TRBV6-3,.,CASREWLFGAGVHNEQFF,TGTGCCAGCAGGGAGTGGCTTTTTGGGGCAGGGGTCCACAATGAGCAGTTCTTC
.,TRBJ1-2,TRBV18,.,CASSPRQPANYGYTF,TGTGCCAGCTCACCAAGACAGCCCGCCAACTATGGCTACACCTTC
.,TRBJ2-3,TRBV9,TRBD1,CASSVATVGQGASTDTQYF,TGTGCCAGCAGCGTAGCTACTGTCGGACAGGGGGCCTCTACAGATACGCAGTATTTT
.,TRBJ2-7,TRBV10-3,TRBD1,CAISEGQAITYEQYF,TGTGCCATCAGTGAAGGACAGGCCATCACCTACGAGCAGTACTTC
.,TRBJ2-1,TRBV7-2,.,CASSLREVPYNEQFF,TGTGCCAGCAGCTTAAGGGAGGTTCCCTACAATGAGCAGTTCTTC
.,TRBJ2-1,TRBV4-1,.,CASSQVSGRVYNEQFF,TGCGCCAGCAGCCAAGTATCCGGGAGAGTCTACAATGAGCAGTTCTTC
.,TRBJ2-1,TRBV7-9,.,CASSSRAAGVENEQIF,TGTGCCAGCAGCTCCCGTGCGGCAGGTGTCGAGAATGAGCAGATCTTC
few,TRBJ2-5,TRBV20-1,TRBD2,CSVLLAGEETQYF,TGCAGTGTTTTGCTAGCGGGGGAAGAGACCCAGTACTTC
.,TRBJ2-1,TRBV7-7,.,CASSLALTHNEQFF,TGTGCCAGCAGCTTAGCGCTGACTCACAATGAGCAGTTCTTC
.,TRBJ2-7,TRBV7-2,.,CASSLVPSDYEQYF,TGTGCCAGCAGCTTAGTCCCTAGCGACTACGAGCAGTACTTC
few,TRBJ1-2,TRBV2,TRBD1,CASSPQGGNYGYTF,TGTGCCAGCAGCCCCCAGGGGGGCAACTATGGCTACACCTTC
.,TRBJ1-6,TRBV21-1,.,CASSKRRIESSNSPPHF,TGTGCCAGCAGCAAAAGGAGAATCGAAAGCTCTAATTCACCCCCCCACTTT
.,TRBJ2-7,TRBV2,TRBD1,CASRDTGGLSYEQYF,TGTGCCAGCAGGGATACAGGGGGCCTCTCCTACGAGCAGTACTTC
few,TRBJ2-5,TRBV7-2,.,CASGPPWSTQETQYF,TGTGCCAGCGGACCCCCCTGGTCTACACAAGAGACCCAGTACTTC
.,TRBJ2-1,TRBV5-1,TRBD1,CASSLSGQGNEQFF,TGCGCCAGCAGCTTATCGGGACAGGGCAATGAGCAGTTCTTC
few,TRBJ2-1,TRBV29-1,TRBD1,CSVEGTGTRFGNNEQFF,TGCAGCGTTGAGGGGACAGGGACGAGATTCGGAAACAATGAGCAGTTCTTC
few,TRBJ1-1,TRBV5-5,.,CASRLDMGNTEAFF,TGTGCCAGCAGGTTGGACATGGGGAACACTGAAGCTTTCTTT
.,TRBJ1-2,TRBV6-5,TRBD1,CASSYFTTGTDTNYGYTF,TGTGCCAGCAGTTACTTCACAACCGGGACAGACACTAACTATGGCTACACCTTC
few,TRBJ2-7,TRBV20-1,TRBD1,CSALSGTGKAYEQYF,TGCAGTGCTCTCTCCGGGACAGGGAAGGCCTACGAGCAGTACTTC